This T cell receptor (beta chain) originates from a study of OX40 agonist ivuxolimab in advanced cancers. Study-level results: Compared with others, partial responders at 0.1-3.0 mg/kg displayed clonal expansion among the lowest. More expanded clones were found, on average, in CD8+ than in CD4+ T cells.

Note on this clone: Its antigen is not identified.

The table came from immunoSEQ multiplex PCR; TCRdb's copy has only in-frame clones and leaves some out. Among 55,000 to 70,000 clones listed, approximately 87% were seen once. Trimming cost V 0 bases and J 1 base, with 7 bases left between them. This CDR3 has 14 residues. Germline loops: CDR1 SGHRS, CDR2 YFSETQ. Sequenced here: CD4+ or CD8+ T cells sorted from blood, sampled in a trial of the OX40 agonist ivuxolimab. This receptor was obtained from an adult with an advanced solid tumor such as melanoma, head and neck, liver or kidney cancer. The chain has TRBV5-1 and TRBJ1-2; D remains unclear. The DNA of the CDR3 is TGCGCCAGCAGCTTGGATGGGTTTAACTATGGCTACACCTTC. It yields the protein CASSLDGFNYGYTF.